Described below is a single T cell receptor (beta chain) sequence and its context. Its matching antigen is unknown. The sample belongs to a study of CD8 T cells in ankylosing spondylitis. Study-level results: Previously reported in reactive arthritis synovial fluid and blood were some of the motif variants. Reportedly, significant enrichment of disease-linked clones occurred in matched ankylosing spondylitis synovial fluid.

The CDR3 totals 20 residues. CDR1 and CDR2 from the germline V gene are MNHEY and SVGEGT. Trimming left V 4 bases short and J 5 bases short, with 32 bases between. Libraries for TCR beta were made by quantitative 5'-RACE with molecular barcodes. TCRdb itself ran the 5' RACE reads through MiXCR, one entry per CDR3 protein. The sample yields roughly 140,000 distinct CDR3 sequences, 40% to 50% seen once. This TCR derives from a male donor with ankylosing spondylitis. The chain has TRBV6-2 or TRBV6-3 and TRBJ1-2; no clear D. Sequences were obtained from synovial fluid, either unsorted or a sorted T cell fraction (not recorded which). CDR3 loop: CASSCPGPAGPVPNGYGYTF. For the CDR3, the DNA is TGTGCCAGCAGTTGCCCCGGACCCGCCGGCCCAGTGCCTAACGGGTATGGCTACACCTTC.